Listed below are T cell receptor beta chains from one sample, sequenced in a study of T cell responses to AZD1222 COVID-19 vaccine. Sequencing used immunoSEQ multiplex PCR; TCRdb keeps in-frame clones, though not all of them. The profile covers about 120,000 clones, with 90% to 95% appearing a single time and over 2.5% taken by the ten largest. This material consisted of peripheral blood, taken on day 0 of AZD1222 vaccination. Receptors originate from an adult in good health. The CDR3 runs from the conserved cysteine through the conserved F or W. The size field is filled for only some rows; it gives once, few, many or a size class.

>TRBJ1-1|.|TRBV5-1
CASSLGQGARTTEAFF
>TRBJ2-1|.|TRBV11-2
CASSLPRLAGEQFF
>TRBJ2-2|.|TRBV5-1
CASSLEPSGELFF
>TRBJ2-2|.|TRBV28
CASSLLDREPGELFF
>TRBJ2-7|once|TRBV7-8
CASSLGREAYEQYF
>TRBJ2-1|.|TRBV12-3/TRBV12-4
CASSEDTYNEQFF
>TRBJ1-5|.|TRBV30
CAWSFGQGNQPQHF
>TRBJ2-3|.|TRBV28
CASSPRGAGGNTDTQYF
>TRBJ1-3|once|TRBV11-2
CASSPISGQGSGNTIYF
>TRBJ2-3|.|TRBV27
CASSLQPGQVADTQYF
>TRBJ1-4|.|TRBV7-2
CASSLARGSNEKLFF
>TRBJ1-2|.|TRBV18
CASSRTPVGQADYGYTF
>TRBJ2-1|once|TRBV7-3
CASSLRGSGRTNEQFF
>TRBJ2-7|.|TRBV27
CASSLAGFSYEQYF
>TRBJ2-3|.|TRBV5-1
CASSIGTGGTDTQYF
>TRBJ1-1|.|TRBV5-1
CASSLAFPDRGFYMNTEAFF
>TRBJ2-1|.|TRBV28
CASKRSGPHNEQFF
>TRBJ1-6|.|TRBV28
CASSPPLRGSPLHF
>TRBJ2-2|.|TRBV5-1
CASSILESHTGELFF
>TRBJ2-1|.|TRBV9
CASSAYRENVNEQFF